These T cell receptor beta chains were read from a single sample in a study of patients with pleural tuberculosis. TCRdb analysed the reads with MiXCR anew, one entry per CDR3 protein. The data hold around 49,000 distinct CDR3 sequences, with under 8.5% observed a single time. These receptors all come from a human donor with pleural tuberculosis. CDR3s include the opening cysteine and the closing phenylalanine or tryptophan. The D gene is left open where the match is weak. For some rows the clone size is stated as once, few or many, or as a class when expanded; others skip it.

size	V	D	J	DNA	CDR3
-	TRBV27	-	TRBJ1-1	TGTGCCAGCAGGTTTGGGTCAAGGACTGAAGCTTTCTTT	CASRFGSRTEAFF
many	TRBV12-3/TRBV12-4	-	TRBJ1-1	TGTGCCAGCAAAGTGGACCTGGACACTGAAGCTTTCTTT	CASKVDLDTEAFF
-	TRBV7-3	TRBD2	TRBJ2-3	TGTGCCAGCAGCTTAAGGTCTAGCGGACGCACAGATACGCAGTATTTT	CASSLRSSGRTDTQYF
-	TRBV13	TRBD2	TRBJ2-1	TGTGCCAGCAGCTTAGGACGGGACTATTCCTACGAGCAGTTCTTC	CASSLGRDYSYEQFF
-	TRBV12-3/TRBV12-4	-	TRBJ2-7	TGTGCCAGCAACCTTCAGGGAACCACCTACGAGCGGTACTTC	CASNLQGTTYERYF
-	TRBV20-1	TRBD2	TRBJ2-1	TGCAGTGCTAACACTCCTGGCGGGAGCAATGAGCAGTTCTTC	CSANTPGGSNEQFF
many	TRBV19	-	TRBJ2-3	TGTGCCAGTAGTATAGGGCCTAGAGCAGATACGCAGTATTTT	CASSIGPRADTQYF
many	TRBV28	-	TRBJ2-3	TGTGCCAGCAGTTTTGTGCGGGGAGCTAGCACAGATACGCAGTATTTT	CASSFVRGASTDTQYF
few	TRBV11-2	TRBD1	TRBJ1-2	TGTGCCAGCAGCCCCCGGACAGGGACAGGAGGCTACACCTTC	CASSPRTGTGGYTF
many	TRBV5-6	-	TRBJ2-5	TGTGCCAGCAGCTACGGCTGGCGAGAGACCCAGTACTTC	CASSYGWRETQYF
few	TRBV29-1	-	TRBJ2-7	TGCAGCGTGGGGGGCAGTTCCTACGAGCAGTACTTC	CSVGGSSYEQYF
many	TRBV11-2	-	TRBJ1-4	TGTGCCAGCCAGAGAGATGAAAAACTGTTTTTT	CASQRDEKLFF